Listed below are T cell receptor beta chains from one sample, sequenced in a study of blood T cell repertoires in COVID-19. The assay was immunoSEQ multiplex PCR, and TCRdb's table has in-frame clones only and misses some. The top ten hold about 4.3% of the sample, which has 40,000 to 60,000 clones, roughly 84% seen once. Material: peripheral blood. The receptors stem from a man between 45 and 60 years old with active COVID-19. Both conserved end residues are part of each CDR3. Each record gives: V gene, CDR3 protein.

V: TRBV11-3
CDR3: CASSRDRGETQYF

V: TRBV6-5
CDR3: CASSFATSGYYEQYF

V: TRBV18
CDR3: CASSPPYRGEQYF

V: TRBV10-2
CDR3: CASSDHRDRDPDTQYF

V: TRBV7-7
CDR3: CASSLTGGLYNEQFF

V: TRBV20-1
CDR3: CSASRGIANYGYTF

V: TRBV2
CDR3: CASRFFRVDNEQFF

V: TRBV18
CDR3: CASSPHTGLTEAFF

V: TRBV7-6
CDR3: CASSLEIARGTEAFF

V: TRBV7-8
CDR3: CASSSQQGVVYEQYF

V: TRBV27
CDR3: CASSLWLGGSYEQYF

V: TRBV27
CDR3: CASSLLQGAEAFF

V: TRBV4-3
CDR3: CASSQGAQDSGANVLTF

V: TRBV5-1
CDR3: CASSRTADNSPLHF

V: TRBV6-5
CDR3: CASTDLTETQYF

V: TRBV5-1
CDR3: CASSIDRYEQYF

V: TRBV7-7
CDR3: CASSPGTGGYEQYF

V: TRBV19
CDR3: CASSIIMTTGNTEAFF

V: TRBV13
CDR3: CASSPPNSREQYF

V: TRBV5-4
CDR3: CASSRSGTHNTEAFF

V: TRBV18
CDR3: CASSPSAAGGEKLFF

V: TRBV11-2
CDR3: CASSSHPGGSRETQYF

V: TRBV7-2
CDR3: CASSLGTSGSQYF

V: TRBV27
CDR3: CASSFTGTDTQYF

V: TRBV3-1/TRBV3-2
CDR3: CASSRDRGGNTIYF

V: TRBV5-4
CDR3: CASGAVGNSPLHF

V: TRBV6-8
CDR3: CASIADRGGNQPQHF

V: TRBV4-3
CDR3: CASSQDRSSGGTDTQYF

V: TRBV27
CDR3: CASSYRDSKVYGYTF

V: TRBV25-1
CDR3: CASSVAGAQETQYF

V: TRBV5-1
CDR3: CASSPDRPSSGNTIYF

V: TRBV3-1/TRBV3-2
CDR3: CASSQSGQSPQYF

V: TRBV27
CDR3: CASSLGRKPYNEQFF

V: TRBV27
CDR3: CASSLISQGPELSSYEQYF

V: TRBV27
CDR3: CASSLLPGGSYNEQFF

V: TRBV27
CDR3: CASSRLPGSSYEQYF

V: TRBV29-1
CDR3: CSVGEGDRNYGYTF

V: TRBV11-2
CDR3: CASSPGQGWGEQFF

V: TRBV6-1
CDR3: CASSEGDRRGKNIQYF

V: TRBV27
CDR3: CASSLTTSGPRGNQPQHF

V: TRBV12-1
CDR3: CASSFAASGGADTQYF

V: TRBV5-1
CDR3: CASSPGRTGQATGELFF

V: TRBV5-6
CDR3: CASSLSGQGWPDTQYF

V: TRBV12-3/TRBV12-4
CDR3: CASSTGTAQPQHF

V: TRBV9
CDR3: CASSIGQGVDTQYF

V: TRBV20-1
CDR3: CSASRRDRAPGANVLTF

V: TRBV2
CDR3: CASIREDYGYTF

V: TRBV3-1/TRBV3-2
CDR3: CASSHRDRPNTEAFF

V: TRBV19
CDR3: CASSPGEWTEAFF

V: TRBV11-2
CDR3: CASSLVGTEAFF

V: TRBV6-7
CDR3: CASSYSGTGGDEQYF

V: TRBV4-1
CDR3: CASSQDSGGANEKLFF

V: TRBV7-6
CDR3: CASSPRTGRTDTQYF

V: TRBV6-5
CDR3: CASSYGGSPEAFF

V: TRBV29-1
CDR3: CSLGQGDGYTF

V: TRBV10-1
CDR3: CASSEQPNTEAFF

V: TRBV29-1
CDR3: CSVEDHGRSGYTF

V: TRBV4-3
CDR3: CASSKAGGWEQFF

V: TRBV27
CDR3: CASSPGQAEAFF

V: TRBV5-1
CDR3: CASSHIPGTSGGREQFF